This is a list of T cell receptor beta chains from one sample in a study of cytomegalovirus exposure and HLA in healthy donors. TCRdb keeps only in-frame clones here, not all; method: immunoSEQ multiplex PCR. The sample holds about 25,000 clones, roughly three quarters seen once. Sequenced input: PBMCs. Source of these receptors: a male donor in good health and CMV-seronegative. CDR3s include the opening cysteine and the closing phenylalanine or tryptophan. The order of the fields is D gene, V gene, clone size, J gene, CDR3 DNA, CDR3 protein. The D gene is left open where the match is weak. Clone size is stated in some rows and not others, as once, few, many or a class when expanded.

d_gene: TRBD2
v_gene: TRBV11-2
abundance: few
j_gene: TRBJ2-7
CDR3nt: TGTGCCAGCAGCCCTGGTTCTAGCGGGGGCCCCTCCTACGAGCAGTACTTC
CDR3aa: CASSPGSSGGPSYEQYF

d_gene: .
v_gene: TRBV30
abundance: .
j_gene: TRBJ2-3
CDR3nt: TGTGCCTGGAGTTTGGGGGGGGGCAGAGATACGCAGTATTTT
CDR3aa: CAWSLGGGRDTQYF

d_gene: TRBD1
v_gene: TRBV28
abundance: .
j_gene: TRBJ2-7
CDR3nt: TGTGCCAGCAGTGGGTCGTGGCCTGAATGGACAGGCGCCTACGAGCAGTACTTC
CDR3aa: CASSGSWPEWTGAYEQYF

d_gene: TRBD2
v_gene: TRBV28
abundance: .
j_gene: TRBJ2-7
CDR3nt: TGTGCCAGCAGCGGGACTAGCGGGAGCGGCTACGAGCAGTACTTC
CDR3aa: CASSGTSGSGYEQYF

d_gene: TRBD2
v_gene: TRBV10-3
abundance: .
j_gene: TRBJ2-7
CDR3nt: TGTGCCATCAGTGAGAAGACTAGCGGGTCGGACCACTCCTACGAGCAGTACTTC
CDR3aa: CAISEKTSGSDHSYEQYF

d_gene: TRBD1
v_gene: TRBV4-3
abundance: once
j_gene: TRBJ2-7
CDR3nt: TGCGCCAGCAGCCCCGTTACAGGGGGTACCTACGAGCAGTACTTC
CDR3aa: CASSPVTGGTYEQYF

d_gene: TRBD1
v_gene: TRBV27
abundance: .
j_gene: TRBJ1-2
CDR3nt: TGTGCCAGCTCCCGGGACAGGGATCTAAATGGCTACACCTTC
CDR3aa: CASSRDRDLNGYTF

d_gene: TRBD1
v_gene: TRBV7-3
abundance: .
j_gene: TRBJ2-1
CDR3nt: TGTGCCAGCAGCCCCCCCGGGACAGCAAGGGAGAATGAGCAGTTCTTC
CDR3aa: CASSPPGTARENEQFF

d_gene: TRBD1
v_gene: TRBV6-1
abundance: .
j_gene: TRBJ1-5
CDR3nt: TGTGCCAGCAGTGAATCGGTCTTTGGAGGGGGCGGTCAGCCCCAGCATTTT
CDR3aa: CASSESVFGGGGQPQHF

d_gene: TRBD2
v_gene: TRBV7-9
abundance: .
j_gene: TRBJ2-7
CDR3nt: TGTTCCAGCAGCCCGCCCGGGACTAGCGGTTACGAGCAGTACTTC
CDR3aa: CSSSPPGTSGYEQYF

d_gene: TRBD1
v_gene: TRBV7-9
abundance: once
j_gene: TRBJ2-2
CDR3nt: TGTGCCAGCAGCCCGACAGGGGGCGTATCTGGGGAGCTGTTTTTT
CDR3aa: CASSPTGGVSGELFF

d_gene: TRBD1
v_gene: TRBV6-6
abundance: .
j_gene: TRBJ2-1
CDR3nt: TGTGCCAGCAGCCGACAGGCGGACAGGGAGTACAATGAGCAGTTCTTC
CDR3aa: CASSRQADREYNEQFF

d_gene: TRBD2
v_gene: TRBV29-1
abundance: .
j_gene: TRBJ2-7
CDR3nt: TGCAGCGCGTACCTTAGCGGGAGGGCCAGCTACGAGCAGTACTTC
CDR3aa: CSAYLSGRASYEQYF

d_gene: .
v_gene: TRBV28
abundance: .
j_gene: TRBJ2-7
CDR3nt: TGTGCCAGCAGTTGGACATTCACTAACTACGAGCAGTACTTC
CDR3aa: CASSWTFTNYEQYF

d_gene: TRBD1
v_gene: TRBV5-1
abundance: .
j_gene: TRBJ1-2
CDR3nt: TGCGCCAGCAGCTTGCGGGACAGTTTGTCTATGGGCTATGGCTACACCTTC
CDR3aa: CASSLRDSLSMGYGYTF

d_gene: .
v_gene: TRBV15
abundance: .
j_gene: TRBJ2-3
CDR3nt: TGTGCCACCAGCCCAACCCGCCAAAGCGGCGTAGATACGCAGTATTTT
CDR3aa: CATSPTRQSGVDTQYF

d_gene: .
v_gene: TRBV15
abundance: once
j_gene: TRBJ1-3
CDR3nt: TGTGCCACCAGCAGGGAGGGGAGGTCTGGAAACACCATATATTTT
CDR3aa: CATSREGRSGNTIYF

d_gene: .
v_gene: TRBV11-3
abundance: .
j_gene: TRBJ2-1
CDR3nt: TGTGCCAGCAGCTCTAGGGCATCGGGGTCCTACAATGAGCAGTTCTTC
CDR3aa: CASSSRASGSYNEQFF

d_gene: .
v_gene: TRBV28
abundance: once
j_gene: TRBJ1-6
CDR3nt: TGTGCCAGCACTCTTGGGGGGGACAATAATTCACCCCTCCACTTT
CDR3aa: CASTLGGDNNSPLHF

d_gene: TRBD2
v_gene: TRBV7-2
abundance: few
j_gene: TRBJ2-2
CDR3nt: TGTGCCAGCAGCTTAGCGCGTGGACTAGCTATGGACACCGGGGAGCTGTTTTTT
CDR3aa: CASSLARGLAMDTGELFF

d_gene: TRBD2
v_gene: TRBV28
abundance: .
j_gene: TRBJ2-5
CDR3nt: TGTGCCAGCAGTATAGCGGGAGAAGAGACCCAGTACTTC
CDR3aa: CASSIAGEETQYF

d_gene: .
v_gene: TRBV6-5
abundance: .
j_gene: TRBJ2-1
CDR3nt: TGTGCCAGCAGTTACATGACGGACAATGAGCAGCTCTTC
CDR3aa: CASSYMTDNEQLF

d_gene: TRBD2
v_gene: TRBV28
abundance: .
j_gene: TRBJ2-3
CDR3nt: TGTGCCAGCAGTTTAAACTCGCGGGAGAGCGTGGCAGATACGCAGTATTTT
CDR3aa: CASSLNSRESVADTQYF

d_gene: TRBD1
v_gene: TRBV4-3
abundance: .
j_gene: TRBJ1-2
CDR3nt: TGCGCCAGCAGCCAAGTCATAGGGGGGACAGGCCGGGGCTACACCTTC
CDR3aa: CASSQVIGGTGRGYTF

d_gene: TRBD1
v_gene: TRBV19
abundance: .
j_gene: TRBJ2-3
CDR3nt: TGTGCCAGTAGTCTACAGGGGGCTGTGGATACGCAGTATTTT
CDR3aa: CASSLQGAVDTQYF

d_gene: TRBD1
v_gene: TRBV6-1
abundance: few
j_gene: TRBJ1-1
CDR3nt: TGTGCCAGCAGTGAAGACGGGACAGGGGGCGGGTTGAACACTGAAGCTTTCTTT
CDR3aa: CASSEDGTGGGLNTEAFF

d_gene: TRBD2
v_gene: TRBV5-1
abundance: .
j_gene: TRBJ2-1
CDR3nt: TGCGCCAGCTCCCCGGGGGGCAATGAGCAGTTCTTC
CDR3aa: CASSPGGNEQFF

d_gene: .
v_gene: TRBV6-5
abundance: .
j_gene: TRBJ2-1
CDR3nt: TGTGCCAGCAGTTACTCGAGAAATGAGCAGTTCTTC
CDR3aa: CASSYSRNEQFF

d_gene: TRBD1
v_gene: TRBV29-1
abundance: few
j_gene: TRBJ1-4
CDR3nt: TGCAGCGTTGCAGGGGGATTCACCGCAACTAATGAAAAACTGTTTTTT
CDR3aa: CSVAGGFTATNEKLFF

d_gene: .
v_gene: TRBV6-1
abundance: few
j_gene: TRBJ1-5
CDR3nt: TGTGCCAGCAGTGACATCGCTGTGGAGGGTCGGCCCCAGCATTTT
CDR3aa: CASSDIAVEGRPQHF

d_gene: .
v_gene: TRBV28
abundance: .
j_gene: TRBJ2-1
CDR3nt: TGTGCCAGCAGAGTAGTCTCCTACAATGAGCAGTTCTTC
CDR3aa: CASRVVSYNEQFF

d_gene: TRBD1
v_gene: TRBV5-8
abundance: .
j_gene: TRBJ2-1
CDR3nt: TGTGCCAGCAGCTTGGGACAGGGCGATGAGCAGTTCTTC
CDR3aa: CASSLGQGDEQFF

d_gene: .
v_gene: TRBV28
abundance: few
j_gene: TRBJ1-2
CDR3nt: TGTGCCAGCAGTTTTCAGGGAAGCTATGGCTACACCTTC
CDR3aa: CASSFQGSYGYTF

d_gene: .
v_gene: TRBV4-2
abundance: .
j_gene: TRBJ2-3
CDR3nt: TGTGCCAGCAGCGAGAGGGGGGGGTATCCCACAGATACGCAGTATTTT
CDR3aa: CASSERGGYPTDTQYF

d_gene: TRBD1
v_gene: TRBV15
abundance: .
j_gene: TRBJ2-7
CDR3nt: TGTGCCACCAGTCAGGGTGGGACAGGCTATGAACAGTACTTC
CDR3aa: CATSQGGTGYEQYF

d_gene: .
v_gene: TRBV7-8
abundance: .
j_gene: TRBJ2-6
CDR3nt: TGTGCCAGCAGCTTATTAGGGTACGGGATCGGGGCCAACGTCCTGACTTTC
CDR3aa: CASSLLGYGIGANVLTF

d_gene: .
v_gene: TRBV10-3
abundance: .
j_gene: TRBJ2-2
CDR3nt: TGTGCCATCAGTGGCCAGGGGGGATACACCGGGGAGCTGTTTTTT
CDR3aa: CAISGQGGYTGELFF

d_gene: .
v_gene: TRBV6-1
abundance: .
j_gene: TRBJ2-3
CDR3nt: TGTGCCAGCAGTCGGACTACCGACACAGATACGCAGTATTTT
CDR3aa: CASSRTTDTDTQYF

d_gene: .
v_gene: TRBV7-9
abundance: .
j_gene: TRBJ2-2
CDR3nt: TGTGCCAGCAGCTTAGACCACGCGCGGGGTGGCGGGGAGCTGTTTTTT
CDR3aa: CASSLDHARGGGELFF

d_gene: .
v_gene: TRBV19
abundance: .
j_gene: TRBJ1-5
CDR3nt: TGTGCCGTAAAGGGGGACTATAGCAATCAGCCCCAGCATTTT
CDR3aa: CAVKGDYSNQPQHF

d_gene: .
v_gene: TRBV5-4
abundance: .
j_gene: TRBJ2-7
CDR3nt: TGTGCCAGCAGCTGGGACCGGGACACCTACGAGCAGTACTTC
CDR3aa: CASSWDRDTYEQYF

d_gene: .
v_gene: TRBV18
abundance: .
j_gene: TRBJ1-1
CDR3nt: TGTGCCAGCTCAGCAGGGGCCATGAACACTGAAGCTTTCTTT
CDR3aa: CASSAGAMNTEAFF

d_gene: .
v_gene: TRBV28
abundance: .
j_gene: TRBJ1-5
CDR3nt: TGTGCCAGCAGTCCTAATCTGGGGGCGCCGGGTCAGCCCCAGCATTTT
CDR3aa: CASSPNLGAPGQPQHF

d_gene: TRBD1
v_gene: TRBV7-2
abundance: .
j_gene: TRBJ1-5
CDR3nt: TGTGCCAGCAGCTTGGGACAGGGGTCATACCAGCCCCAGCATTTT
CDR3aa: CASSLGQGSYQPQHF

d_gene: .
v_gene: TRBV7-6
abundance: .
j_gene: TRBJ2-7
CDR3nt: TGTGCCAGCAGCGCCGAGACAGGTCCCTACGAGCAGTACTTC
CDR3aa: CASSAETGPYEQYF

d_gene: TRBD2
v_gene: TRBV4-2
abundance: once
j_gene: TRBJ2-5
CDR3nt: TGTGCCAGCAGCCAAGGGCGGGGGGGGCAGGAGACCCAGTACTTC
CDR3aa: CASSQGRGGQETQYF

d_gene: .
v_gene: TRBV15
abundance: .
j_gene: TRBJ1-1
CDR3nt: TGTGCCACCGCCTACTTCGGGAGCCGCACTGAAGCTTTCTTT
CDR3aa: CATAYFGSRTEAFF

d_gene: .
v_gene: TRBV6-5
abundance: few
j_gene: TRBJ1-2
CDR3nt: TGTGCCAGCATAGGGTCAGGGGCACCCTATGGCTACACCTTC
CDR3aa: CASIGSGAPYGYTF